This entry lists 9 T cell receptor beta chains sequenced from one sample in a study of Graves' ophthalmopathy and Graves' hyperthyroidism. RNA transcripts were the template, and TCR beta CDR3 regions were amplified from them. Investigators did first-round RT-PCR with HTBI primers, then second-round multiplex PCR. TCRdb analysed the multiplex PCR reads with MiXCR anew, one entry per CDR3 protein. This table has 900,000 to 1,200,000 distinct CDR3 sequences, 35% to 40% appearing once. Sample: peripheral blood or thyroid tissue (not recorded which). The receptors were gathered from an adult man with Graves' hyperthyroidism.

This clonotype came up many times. CDR3 bases: TGTGCCAGCACCCAGGGGGCAGAGCAGTACTTC. Amino acids: CASTQGAEQYF. This chain connects TRBV6-2 or TRBV6-3 to TRBJ2-7, with 8 bases matching TRBD1. Trimming removed 7 bases from V and 7 bases from J; junction bases left unmatched: 3. Germline V CDR1 and CDR2: MNHEY, SVGEGT. The CDR3 spans 11 residues.

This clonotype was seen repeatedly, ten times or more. The CDR3 is CASSLNGGSNQPQHF. The CDR3 nucleotides read TGCGCCAGCAGCTTGAACGGCGGTAGCAATCAGCCCCAGCATTTT. The J gene is TRBJ1-5, the V gene TRBV5-1, with unresolved D. This CDR3 has 15 amino acids. The V gene lost 1 base and the J gene lost 0 bases, with 8 bases spanning the gap. Germline lookup yields CDR1 SGHRS and CDR2 YFSETQ. The full variable domain, rest sourced from reference TRBV5-1 and TRBJ1-5, is KAGVTQTPRYLIKTRGQQVTLSCSPISGHRSVSWYQQTPGQGLQFLFEYFSETQRNKGNFPGRFSGRQFSNSRSEMNVSTLELGDSALYLCASSLNGGSNQPQHFGDGTRLSIL.

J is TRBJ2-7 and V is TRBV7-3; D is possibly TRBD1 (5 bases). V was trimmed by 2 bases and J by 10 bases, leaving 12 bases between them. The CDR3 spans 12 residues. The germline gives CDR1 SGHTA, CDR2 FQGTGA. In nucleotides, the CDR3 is TGTGCCAGCAGCTTAGGGGCGAGTTCCCAGTACTTC. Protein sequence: CASSLGASSQYF.

The CDR3 nucleotides read TGTGCCAGCAGCTTTGACAGGGGAAACCGAGAGACCCAGTACTTC. This sequence encodes CASSFDRGNRETQYF. The V call is TRBV7-2, the J call TRBJ2-5; TRBD1 agrees at 8 bases. CDR1 SGHTA and CDR2 FQGNSA come from the germline V gene. The CDR3 covers 15 residues. J lost 4 bases, V lost 3 bases, and 7 bases had no gene match.

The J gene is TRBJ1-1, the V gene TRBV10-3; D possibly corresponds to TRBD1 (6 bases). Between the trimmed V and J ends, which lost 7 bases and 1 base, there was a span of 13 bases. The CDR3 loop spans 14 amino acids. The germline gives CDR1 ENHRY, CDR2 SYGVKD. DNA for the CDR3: TGTGCCATCAAGGGGGGAGAGCAGAACACTGAAGCTTTCTTT. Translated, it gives CAIKGGEQNTEAFF.

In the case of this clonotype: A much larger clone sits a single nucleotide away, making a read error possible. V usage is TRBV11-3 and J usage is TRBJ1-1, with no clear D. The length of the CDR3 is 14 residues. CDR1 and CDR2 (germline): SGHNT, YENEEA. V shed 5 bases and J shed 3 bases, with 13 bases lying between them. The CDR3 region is CASSELWAYTEAFF. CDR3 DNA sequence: TGTGCCAGCAGCGAATTATGGGCCTACACTGAAGCTTTCTTT.

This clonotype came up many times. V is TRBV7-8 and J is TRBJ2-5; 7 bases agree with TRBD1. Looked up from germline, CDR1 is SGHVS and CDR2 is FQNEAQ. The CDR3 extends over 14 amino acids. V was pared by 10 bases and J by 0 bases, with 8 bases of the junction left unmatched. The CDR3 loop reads CATWTGMYQETQYF. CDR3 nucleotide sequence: TGTGCCACCTGGACAGGAATGTACCAAGAGACCCAGTACTTC.

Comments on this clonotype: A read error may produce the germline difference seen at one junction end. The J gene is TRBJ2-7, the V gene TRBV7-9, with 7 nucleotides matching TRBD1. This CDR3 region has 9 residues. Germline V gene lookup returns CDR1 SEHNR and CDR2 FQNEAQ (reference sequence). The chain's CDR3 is CASSPTTGF. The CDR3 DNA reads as TGTGCCAGCAGCCCGACGACAGGGTTT. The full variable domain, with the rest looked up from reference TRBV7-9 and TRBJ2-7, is DTGVSQNPRHKITKRGQNVTFRCDPISEHNRLYWYRQTLGQGPEFLTYFQNEAQLEKSRLLSDRFSAERPKGSFSTLEIQRTEQGDSAMYLCASSPTTGFGPGTRLTVT.

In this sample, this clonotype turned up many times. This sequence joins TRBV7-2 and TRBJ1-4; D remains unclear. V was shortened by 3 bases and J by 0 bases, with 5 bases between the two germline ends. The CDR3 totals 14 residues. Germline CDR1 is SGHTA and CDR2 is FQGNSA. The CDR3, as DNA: TGTGCCAGCAGCTTCCCTGCAACTAATGAAAAACTGTTTTTT. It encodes CASSFPATNEKLFF.